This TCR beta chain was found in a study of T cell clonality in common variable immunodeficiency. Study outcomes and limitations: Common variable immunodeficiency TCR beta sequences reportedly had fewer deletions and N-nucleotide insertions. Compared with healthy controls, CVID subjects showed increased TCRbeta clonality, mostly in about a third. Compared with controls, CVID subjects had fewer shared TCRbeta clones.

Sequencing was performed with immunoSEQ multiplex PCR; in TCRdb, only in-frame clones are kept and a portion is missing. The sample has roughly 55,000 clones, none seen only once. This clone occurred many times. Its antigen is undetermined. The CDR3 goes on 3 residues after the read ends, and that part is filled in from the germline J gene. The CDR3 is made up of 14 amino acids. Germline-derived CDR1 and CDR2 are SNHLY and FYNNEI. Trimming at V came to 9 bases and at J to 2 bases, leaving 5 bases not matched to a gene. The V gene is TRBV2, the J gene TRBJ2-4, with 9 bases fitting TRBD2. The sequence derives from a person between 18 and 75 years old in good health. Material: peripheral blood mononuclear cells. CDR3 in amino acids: CASKREVSKNIQYF. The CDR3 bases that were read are TGTGCCAGTAAGCGGGAGGTATCCAAAAACATT.